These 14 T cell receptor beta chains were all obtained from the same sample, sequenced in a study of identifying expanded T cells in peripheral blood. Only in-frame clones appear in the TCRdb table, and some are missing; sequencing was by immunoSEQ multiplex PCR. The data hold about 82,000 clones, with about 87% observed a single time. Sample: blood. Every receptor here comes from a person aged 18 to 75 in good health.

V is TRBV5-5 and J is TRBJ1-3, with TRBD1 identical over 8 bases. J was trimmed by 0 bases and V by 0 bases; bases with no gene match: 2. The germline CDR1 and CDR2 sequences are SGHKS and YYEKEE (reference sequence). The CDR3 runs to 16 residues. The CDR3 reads CASSLGQGSSGNTIYF. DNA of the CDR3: TGTGCCAGCAGCTTGGGACAGGGGAGCTCTGGAAACACCATATATTTT.

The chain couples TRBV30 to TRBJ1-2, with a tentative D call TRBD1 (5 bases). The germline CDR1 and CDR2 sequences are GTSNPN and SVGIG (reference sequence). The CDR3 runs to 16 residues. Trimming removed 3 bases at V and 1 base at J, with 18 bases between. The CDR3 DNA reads TGTGCCTGGAGAGTCTTAGGAGGGGACCTTAACTATGGCTACACCTTC. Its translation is CAWRVLGGDLNYGYTF.

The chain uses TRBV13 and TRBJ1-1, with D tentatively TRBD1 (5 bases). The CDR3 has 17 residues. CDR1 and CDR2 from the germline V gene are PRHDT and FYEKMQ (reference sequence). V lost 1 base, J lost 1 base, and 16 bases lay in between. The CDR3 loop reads CASSLEKYGRANTEAFF. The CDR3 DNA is TGTGCCAGCAGCTTAGAAAAGTACGGCAGGGCGAACACTGAAGCTTTCTTT.

The CDR3 DNA reads TGTGCCAGCGTGCACACCACCTCCTACGAGCAGTACTTC. Amino acids: CASVHTTSYEQYF. This chain uses TRBV6-1 with TRBJ2-7; no clear D gene. Germline CDR1 and CDR2: MNHNS and SASEGT. The CDR3 length is 13 residues. The V end was cut by 8 bases, the J end by 0 bases, with 11 bases between.

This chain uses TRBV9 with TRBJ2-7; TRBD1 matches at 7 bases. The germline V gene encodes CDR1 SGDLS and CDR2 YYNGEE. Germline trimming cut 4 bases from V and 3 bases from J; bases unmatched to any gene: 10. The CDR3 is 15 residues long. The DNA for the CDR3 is TGTGCCAGCAGCCTCACCCCGGGACAGAGCTACGAGCAGTACTTC. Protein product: CASSLTPGQSYEQYF. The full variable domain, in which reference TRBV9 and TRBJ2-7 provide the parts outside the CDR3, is DSGVTQTPKHLITATGQRVTLRCSPRSGDLSVYWYQQSLDQGLQFLIQYYNGEERAKGNILERFSAQQFPDLHSELNLSSLELGDSALYFCASSLTPGQSYEQYFGPGTRLTVT.

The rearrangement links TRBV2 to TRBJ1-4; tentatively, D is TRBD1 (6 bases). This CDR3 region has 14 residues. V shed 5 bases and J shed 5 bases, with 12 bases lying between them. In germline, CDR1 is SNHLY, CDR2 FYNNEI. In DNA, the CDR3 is TGTGCCAGCAGTTTAGACAGGACGAATGAAAAACTGTTTTTT. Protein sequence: CASSLDRTNEKLFF.

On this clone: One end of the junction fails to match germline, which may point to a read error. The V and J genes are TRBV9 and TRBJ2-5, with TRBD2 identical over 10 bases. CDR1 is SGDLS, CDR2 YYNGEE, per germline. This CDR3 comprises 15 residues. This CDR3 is CASNVAGGSQETQYF. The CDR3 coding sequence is TGTGCCAGCAACGTAGCGGGGGGCTCACAAGAGACCCAGTACTTC.

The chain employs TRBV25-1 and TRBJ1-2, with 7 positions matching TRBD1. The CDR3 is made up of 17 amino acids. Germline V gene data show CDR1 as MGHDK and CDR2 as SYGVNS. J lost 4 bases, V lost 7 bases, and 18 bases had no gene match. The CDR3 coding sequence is TGTGCCAGCACCCCGATTGGGGGGGGGACAGATCGCTATGGCTACACCTTC. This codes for CASTPIGGGTDRYGYTF.

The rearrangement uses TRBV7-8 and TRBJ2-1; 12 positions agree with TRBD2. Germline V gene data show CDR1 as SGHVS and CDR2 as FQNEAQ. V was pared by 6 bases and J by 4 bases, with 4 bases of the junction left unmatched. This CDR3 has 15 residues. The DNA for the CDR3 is TGTGCCAGCAGATCAACTAGCGGGGGGTACAATGAGCAGTTCTTC. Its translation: CASRSTSGGYNEQFF.

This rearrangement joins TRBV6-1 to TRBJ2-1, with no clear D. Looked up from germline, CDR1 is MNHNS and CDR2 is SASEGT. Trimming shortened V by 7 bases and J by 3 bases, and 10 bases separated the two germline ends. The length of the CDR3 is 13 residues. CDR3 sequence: CASIPEVYNEQFF. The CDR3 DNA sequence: TGTGCCAGCATACCCGAAGTCTACAATGAGCAGTTCTTC.

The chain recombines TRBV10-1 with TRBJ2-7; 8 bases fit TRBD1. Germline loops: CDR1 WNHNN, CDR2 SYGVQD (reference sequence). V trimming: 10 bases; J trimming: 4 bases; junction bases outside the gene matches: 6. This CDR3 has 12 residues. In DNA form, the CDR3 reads TGCGCCACCGAGACAGGGGAGTACGAGCAGTACTTC. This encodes CATETGEYEQYF.

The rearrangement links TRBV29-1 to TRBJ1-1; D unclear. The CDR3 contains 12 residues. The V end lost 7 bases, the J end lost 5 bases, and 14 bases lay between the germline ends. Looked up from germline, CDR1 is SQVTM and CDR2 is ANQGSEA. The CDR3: CSAAKGGTEAFF. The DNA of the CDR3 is TGCAGCGCCGCAAAGGGAGGGACTGAAGCTTTCTTT.

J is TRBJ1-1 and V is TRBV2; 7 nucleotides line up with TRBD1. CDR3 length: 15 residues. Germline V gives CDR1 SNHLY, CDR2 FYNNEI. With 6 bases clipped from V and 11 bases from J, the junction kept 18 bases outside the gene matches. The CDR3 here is CASRLIPTGAQKAFF. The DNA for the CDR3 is TGTGCCAGCAGACTAATTCCTACAGGGGCGCAAAAGGCTTTCTTT.

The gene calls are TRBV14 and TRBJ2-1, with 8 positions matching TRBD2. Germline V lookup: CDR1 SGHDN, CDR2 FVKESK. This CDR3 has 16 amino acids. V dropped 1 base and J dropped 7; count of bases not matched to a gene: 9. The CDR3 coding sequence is TGTGCCAGCAGCCAAGGTTCGGCGGGGGGACCGAATGAGCAGTTCTTC. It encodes CASSQGSAGGPNEQFF.